These 10 T cell receptor beta chains were sequenced from one sample in a study of regulatory T cells in long-lasting Graves disease (dated by TCRdb to about 2021). The library relied on multiplex PCR. Sequencing was performed on an Illumina HiSeq 4000. CDR3 regions were amplified by Arm-PCR with iRepertoire HTBI primers to construct TCR beta libraries. TCRdb cleaned the public reads at Q25 with fastp, built clones with MiXCR and kept in-frame beta chains. Rows with one shared CDR3 protein collapse into an entry with the most common genes and DNA. Within this sample are over 400,000 distinct CDR3 sequences, with approximately 15% of them counted one time only. The ten top clones hold approximately 15% of the sample. The sample's time point label is to be understood as: newly diagnosed GD, antithyroid drugs for less than 3 months. For both TCR sequencing and RNA sequencing, RNA was extracted from PBMCs in TRIzol.

In addition, the sample was reused for a study of T cells in Graves' hyperthyroidism and ophthalmopathy.

The source material was peripheral blood mononuclear cells (PBMCs), sampled at new diagnosis, from a patient treated with antithyroid drugs. These receptors were taken from a woman between 50 and 59 years old with Graves disease. Donor details come from another sample of the same person, matched by shared clones.

In its sample, this clonotype was seen many times. This rearrangement joins TRBV10-3 to TRBJ2-1; 9 bases map to TRBD2. Losses at the gene ends were 0 bases for V and 4 bases for J; bases not matched to a gene: 7. The V gene's germline CDR1 is ENHRY and CDR2 SYGVKD. This CDR3 spans 17 amino acids. The CDR3 sequence is CAISESGASGTYNEQFF. CDR3 coding DNA: TGTGCCATCAGTGAGTCGGGGGCTAGCGGGACATACAATGAGCAGTTCTTC.

The table lists this clonotype with many counts. The junction departs from the called germline gene at one end, perhaps through a read error. V and J are TRBV5-1 and TRBJ1-5; unclear D gene. The CDR3 runs 13 residues. Germline CDR1 is SGHRS and CDR2 is YFSETQ. CDR3 sequence (DNA): TGTGCCAGCAGTTTATCGCTCAATCAGCCCCAGCATTTT. It is translated as CASSLSLNQPQHF.

The sample holds a few counts of this clonotype. V gene TRBV28 combines with J gene TRBJ2-1; weak D call: TRBD2 (6 bases). V was clipped by 2 bases and J by 3 bases, with 8 bases between them. Germline V CDR1 and CDR2: MDHEN, SYDVKM. The CDR3 spans 14 residues. The CDR3 region has the DNA TGTGCCAGCAGTTTAAGGGAGGTCTACAATGAGCAGTTCTTC. Its translation: CASSLREVYNEQFF.

Note on this clonotype: A read error may explain this, as a much larger clone is one base away. The rearrangement uses TRBV9 and TRBJ2-3; no clear D. CDR1 is SGDLS, CDR2 YYNGEE, per germline. This CDR3 has 15 residues. V dropped 0 bases and J dropped 2 bases, with 10 bases sitting between them. CDR3 coding DNA: TGTGCCAGCAGCGTAGGAGTAGTCCCCACAGATACGCAGTATTTT. This codes for CASSVGVVPTDTQYF.

This clonotype was counted many times. V is TRBV10-3 and J is TRBJ2-3; perhaps TRBD2 as D (7 bases). The V and J ends lost 2 bases and 4 bases respectively, with 10 bases between them. This CDR3 is built from 14 residues. In germline, CDR1 is ENHRY, CDR2 SYGVKD. The CDR3 reads CAISEGGASDTQYF. In DNA, the CDR3 is TGTGCCATCAGTGAGGGGGGGGCTTCAGATACGCAGTATTTT.

This chain links TRBV3-1 with TRBJ2-2, with D tentatively TRBD1 (5 bases). The CDR3 consists of 16 residues. CDR1 LGHDT and CDR2 YNNKEL come from the germline V gene (reference sequence). Trimming removed 5 bases at V and 4 bases at J, with 17 bases between. CDR3 nucleotides: TGTGCCAGCAGCAGCAAGCGACAGTCGGGCACCGGGGAGCTGTTTTTT. Encoded protein: CASSSKRQSGTGELFF.

This clonotype was detected ten times or more. V and J are TRBV11-2 and TRBJ2-3; no reliable D call. Germline-derived CDR1 and CDR2 are SGHAT and FQNNGV. V gave up 5 bases and J gave up 5 bases, with 17 bases separating them. CDR3 length: 15 residues. The DNA for the CDR3 is TGTGCCAGCAGCCCCACCCCGGAGACCGGAGATACGCAGTATTTT. Its translation: CASSPTPETGDTQYF.

V usage is TRBV20-1 and J usage is TRBJ2-3; tentatively, D is TRBD2 (6 bases). Deletions cut 6 bases from V and 2 bases from J, with 15 bases between. Per the germline V gene, CDR1 is DFQATT and CDR2 is SNEGSKA (reference sequence). This CDR3 contains 14 residues. This chain's CDR3 is CSAQEGLITDTQYF. The CDR3 DNA follows: TGCAGTGCCCAAGAGGGACTTATCACAGATACGCAGTATTTT.

This clonotype was seen at least ten times. This chain connects TRBV6-1 to TRBJ2-7; 10 bases agree with TRBD1. CDR1 is MNHNS and CDR2 is SASEGT in the germline V gene. The CDR3 loop spans 15 amino acids. With 8 bases clipped from V and 2 bases from J, the junction kept 9 bases outside the gene matches. The CDR3 loop is CASPIPGQGAYEQYF. The CDR3 DNA follows: TGTGCCAGCCCCATCCCCGGACAGGGGGCCTACGAGCAGTACTTC.

Ten or more counts support this clonotype. The V and J genes are TRBV6-1 and TRBJ1-4; 9 nucleotides match TRBD1. CDR3 length: 15 amino acids. The germline gives CDR1 MNHNS, CDR2 SASEGT. Trimming removed 6 bases from V and 10 bases from J; junction bases left unmatched: 12. The DNA for the CDR3 is TGTGCCAGCAGCAACCCGGGACAGGGTTACGGAAAACTGTTTTTT. Translating it yields CASSNPGQGYGKLFF.